These 27 T cell receptor beta chains came from one sample sequenced in a study of blood T cell repertoires in COVID-19. The repertoire was sequenced with immunoSEQ multiplex PCR; TCRdb's copy has only in-frame clones and lacks some. The table lists about 330,000 clones, about 90% of them singletons. Sequencing used PBMCs or T cells enriched from blood (not recorded which). The receptor set was obtained from a woman aged 30 to 39 who had recovered from COVID-19.

The chain uses TRBV7-6 and TRBJ2-1; D may be TRBD2 (5 bases). V lost 0 bases to trimming and J lost 6 bases, with 15 bases between them. The germline V gene encodes CDR1 SGHVS and CDR2 FNYEAQ. The CDR3 is made up of 16 amino acids. CDR3 coding DNA: TGTGCCAGCAGCTTAGCTGTGGGCCAAGGAGGCAATGAGCAGTTCTTC. This gives the protein CASSLAVGQGGNEQFF.

This chain uses TRBV19 with TRBJ2-1; D is possibly TRBD2 (5 bases). V was shortened by 1 base and J by 5 bases, with 15 bases between the two germline ends. Germline values: CDR1 LNHDA, CDR2 SQIVND (reference sequence). The CDR3 is 16 residues long. In DNA form, the CDR3 reads TGTGCCAGTAGTATAGTGTCAAGGGAGCTGAACAATGAGCAGTTCTTC. It encodes CASSIVSRELNNEQFF.

As to this clone: The same CDR3 is also encoded by other DNA sequences in this sample. The chain couples TRBV27 to TRBJ1-3; possibly TRBD1 for D (6 bases). The V end lost 5 bases, the J end lost 2 bases, and 7 bases lay between the germline ends. This CDR3 spans 13 amino acids. Germline CDR1 is MNHEY and CDR2 is SMNVEV (reference sequence). The chain's CDR3 is CASSTGTGNTIYF. CDR3 nucleotide sequence: TGTGCCAGCAGTACAGGGACTGGAAACACCATATATTTT.

The V and J genes are TRBV25-1 and TRBJ2-1; D unclear. With 7 bases removed from V and 0 bases from J, the gap between germline ends came to 7 bases. Germline CDR1 reads MGHDK; CDR2 reads SYGVNS. The CDR3 runs 13 residues. CDR3 sequence reads: CASTAGSYNEQFF. CDR3 DNA sequence: TGTGCCAGCACCGCCGGCTCCTACAATGAGCAGTTCTTC.

This chain uses TRBV27 with TRBJ2-7, with no clear D. There are 14 residues in the CDR3. Per the germline V gene, CDR1 is MNHEY and CDR2 is SMNVEV (reference sequence). With 6 bases removed from V and 4 bases from J, the gap between germline ends came to 16 bases. The CDR3 region is CASSLATPAYEQYF. CDR3 DNA: TGTGCCAGCAGCTTAGCCACTCCTGCGTACGAGCAGTACTTC.

The chain combines TRBV7-2 with TRBJ1-2; unclear D gene. V was shortened by 2 bases and J by 0 bases, with 13 bases between the two germline ends. The CDR3 consists of 16 residues. From germline, CDR1 is SGHTA and CDR2 FQGNSA. The CDR3 coding sequence is TGTGCCAGCAGCTTACTGGTCCGGGATACTAACTATGGCTACACCTTC. Translation: CASSLLVRDTNYGYTF.

CDR3 in amino acids: CASSPVGQGGSPLHF. CDR3 DNA: TGTGCCAGCAGCCCAGTAGGACAGGGGGGTTCACCCCTCCACTTT. This chain connects TRBV3-1 (or the pseudogene TRBV3-2) to TRBJ1-6; 10 nucleotides align to TRBD1. The CDR3 has 15 residues. Looked up from germline, CDR1 is LGHDT and CDR2 is YNNKEL (reference sequence). After removal of 4 bases from V and 9 bases from J, the junction contained 6 bases not matched to a gene.

This clone was picked up a small number of times. The chain uses TRBV28 and TRBJ1-1; D is ambiguous. Trimming stripped 8 bases from V and 1 base from J, with 11 bases between. Germline V gene data show CDR1 as MDHEN and CDR2 as SYDVKM. This CDR3 contains 13 residues. CDR3 nucleotides: TGTGCCAGCGTCCCCCCAGGGAACACTGAAGCTTTCTTT. Translated: CASVPPGNTEAFF. The full variable domain, completed using reference TRBV28 and TRBJ1-1, is DVKVTQSSRYLVKRTGEKVFLECVQDMDHENMFWYRQDPGLGLRLIYFSYDVKMKEKGDIPEGYSVSREKKERFSLILESASTNQTSMYLCASVPPGNTEAFFGQGTRLTVV.

This clone was seen a single time. DNA of the CDR3: TGTGCCTGTGACAGTTATAATTCACCCCTCCACTTT. Translated: CACDSYNSPLHF. The chain carries TRBV30 and TRBJ1-6, with D possibly TRBD1 on 5 matching bases. Germline assignment: CDR1 GTSNPN and CDR2 SVGIG (reference sequence). This CDR3 is 12 amino acids long. The V gene lost 6 bases and the J gene lost 4 bases, with 7 bases spanning the gap.

This clone was detected a few times. The rearrangement links TRBV18 to TRBJ2-5; D remains unclear. CDR1 is KGHSH and CDR2 is LQKENI in the germline V gene. The CDR3 runs 16 residues. Trimming took 3 bases from V and 2 from J, leaving 16 bases between them. CDR3 nucleotides: TGTGCCAGCTCACCTTTTTCCAGCGCACTACAAGAGACCCAGTACTTC. This codes for CASSPFSSALQETQYF.

The chain joins TRBV25-1 to TRBJ1-1; the match to TRBD1 covers 8 bases. V lost 3 bases to trimming and J lost 4 bases; unmatched junction nucleotides: 7. CDR1 and CDR2 (germline): MGHDK, SYGVNS. The CDR3 is 15 residues long. The CDR3 loop reads CASSDSFTGGTEAFF. The CDR3 DNA reads as TGTGCCAGCAGTGACTCCTTTACAGGGGGCACTGAAGCTTTCTTT.

The chain employs TRBV7-2 and TRBJ2-2; 14 bases are a match to TRBD2. V lost 5 bases, J lost 1 base, and 6 bases stayed unmatched. Germline values: CDR1 SGHTA, CDR2 FQGNSA. This CDR3 contains 18 residues. The CDR3 DNA follows: TGTGCCAGCAGCACCCGACTAGCGGGGGGGCTGAACACCGGGGAGCTGTTTTTT. Amino acid sequence: CASSTRLAGGLNTGELFF.

As concerns this clone: Germline and junction disagree at one end, which may indicate a read error. The CDR3 DNA reads TGTGCCAGCAGTTTAAGCCGAAAAGATACCCAGTACTTC. Protein: CASSLSRKDTQYF. The genes are TRBV28 and TRBJ2-5; D gene ambiguous. Germline CDR1 reads MDHEN; CDR2 reads SYDVKM. The CDR3 has 13 amino acids.

The V gene is TRBV15, the J gene TRBJ2-7; TRBD1 might be the D (7 bases). CDR3 length: 17 amino acids. Germline-derived CDR1 and CDR2 are LNHNV and YYDKDF (reference sequence). Trimming took 2 bases from V and 7 from J, leaving 24 bases between them. CDR3 residues: CATSRSPRQGAGGEQYF. For the CDR3, the DNA is TGTGCCACCAGCAGATCCCCCCGACAGGGCGCTGGAGGGGAGCAGTACTTC.

This chain links TRBV3-1 (or the pseudogene TRBV3-2) with TRBJ2-2, with TRBD2 identical over 12 bases. Per germline, CDR1 LGHDT and CDR2 YNNKEL (reference sequence). The CDR3 spans 17 residues. The J segment lost 7 bases and the V segment lost 6 bases, leaving 12 bases of the junction unmatched. The CDR3 region is CASRQLAGGLYGGELFF. The CDR3 DNA reads as TGTGCCAGCAGGCAACTAGCGGGGGGCTTATATGGCGGGGAGCTGTTTTTT.

The chain is built from TRBV6-6 and TRBJ1-2; 12 bases line up with TRBD1. V shed 5 bases, J shed 3 bases, and the junction held 13 bases outside the gene matches. There are 18 residues in the CDR3. The germline gives CDR1 MNHNY, CDR2 SVGAGI (reference sequence). CDR3 bases: TGTGCCAGCAGTCTTCATAGGGACAGGGGGCGGATTGACTATGGCTACACCTTC. As protein: CASSLHRDRGRIDYGYTF.

This sequence joins TRBV19 and TRBJ1-6; 7 bases align to TRBD1. The length of the CDR3 is 16 residues. The V gene end was trimmed by 5 bases and the J gene end by 5 bases; junction bases not matched to a gene: 9. Per the germline V gene, CDR1 is LNHDA and CDR2 is SQIVND (reference sequence). The CDR3 here is CASSRRTGQHNSPLHF. For the CDR3, the DNA is TGTGCCAGTAGTCGCCGGACGGGACAGCATAATTCACCCCTCCACTTT.

The chain uses TRBV19 and TRBJ2-1; TRBD2 matches 10 bases. The CDR3 covers 15 residues. The germline gives CDR1 LNHDA, CDR2 SQIVND (reference sequence). J was trimmed by 8 bases and V by 5 bases; bases with no gene match: 9. The CDR3 coding sequence is TGTGCCAGTAGTCGTCTAGCGGGGGAGTCGGATGAGCAGTTCTTC. It yields the protein CASSRLAGESDEQFF. Full variable domain (outside the CDR3, taken from reference TRBV19 and TRBJ2-1): DGGITQSPKYLFRKEGQNVTLSCEQNLNHDAMYWYRQDPGQGLRLIYYSQIVNDFQKGDIAEGYSVSREKKESFPLTVTSAQKNPTAFYLCASSRLAGESDEQFFGPGTRLTVL.

The chain is built from TRBV12-5 and TRBJ1-1; a weak D match, TRBD1 (6 bases). This CDR3 is 14 amino acids long. Germline V gene data show CDR1 as LGHNT and CDR2 as FRNRAP. V was shortened by 8 bases and J by 4 bases, with 17 bases between the two germline ends. CDR3 sequence (DNA): TGTGCTAGTTCTACCCAGGGGTTGGGCACTGAAGCTTTCTTT. Its translation is CASSTQGLGTEAFF.

V is TRBV7-8 and J is TRBJ1-5; D unresolved. CDR1 and CDR2 from the germline V gene are SGHVS and FQNEAQ. V lost 0 bases, J lost 8 bases, and 8 bases lay in between. The CDR3 sequence is 13 residues long. The CDR3 protein is CASSLAEYKPQHF. In DNA form, the CDR3 reads TGTGCCAGCAGCTTAGCAGAGTATAAGCCCCAGCATTTT. Full variable domain (remainder filled in from reference TRBV7-8 and TRBJ1-5): GAGVSQSPRYKVAKRGQDVALRCDPISGHVSLFWYQQALGQGPEFLTYFQNEAQLDKSGLPSDRFFAERPEGSVSTLKIQRTQQEDSAVYLCASSLAEYKPQHFGDGTRLSIL.

This chain links TRBV19 with TRBJ2-3; possible D gene TRBD2, 6 bases. The CDR3 extends over 17 amino acids. Germline V gene lookup returns CDR1 LNHDA and CDR2 SQIVND (reference sequence). V shed 3 bases and J shed 0 bases, with 16 bases lying between them. The CDR3 is CASSMGLAPGSTDTQYF. CDR3 nucleotide sequence: TGTGCCAGTAGTATGGGGCTAGCGCCCGGAAGCACAGATACGCAGTATTTT.

The V call is TRBV11-2, the J call TRBJ2-1; TRBD2 might be the D (6 bases). This CDR3 is built from 16 residues. Looked up from germline, CDR1 is SGHAT and CDR2 is FQNNGV. Trimming stripped 0 bases from V and 4 bases from J, with 13 bases between. CDR3 region: CASSLDLGGGYNEQFF. CDR3 nucleotide sequence: TGTGCCAGCAGCTTAGATCTCGGGGGTGGGTACAATGAGCAGTTCTTC.

The chain couples TRBV4-3 to TRBJ1-2, with D perhaps matching TRBD1 (6 bases). This CDR3 contains 15 residues. Germline V CDR1 and CDR2: LGHNA, YSLEER. V lost 0 bases and J 4 bases, leaving 12 bases between the germline ends. The CDR3 spells CASSQDDSGVYGYTF. CDR3 bases: TGCGCCAGCAGCCAAGATGATTCAGGGGTCTATGGCTACACCTTC.

Of note for this clone: The identical CDR3 is also encoded by other nucleotide sequences in the sample. V gene TRBV12-3 or TRBV12-4 combines with J gene TRBJ2-7; TRBD2 might be the D (6 bases). The CDR3 has 12 amino acids. The germline V and J ends were trimmed by 3 bases and 4 bases, with 7 bases remaining between them. In DNA form, the CDR3 reads TGTGCCAGCAGTTTCGGAGGGTACGAGCAGTACTTC. Its protein product is CASSFGGYEQYF.

This chain connects TRBV4-1 to TRBJ2-2; D might be TRBD1 (6 bases). V was trimmed by 0 bases and J by 7 bases, leaving 15 bases between them. Per the germline V gene, CDR1 is MGHRA and CDR2 is YSYEKL. The CDR3 totals 16 residues. CDR3 sequence reads: CASSQDMAGAGGELFF. As DNA, the CDR3 is TGCGCCAGCAGCCAAGATATGGCAGGGGCCGGCGGGGAGCTGTTTTTT.

The chain couples TRBV9 to TRBJ2-7; TRBD1 matches at 9 bases. J gave up 5 bases and V 4 bases, and 13 bases lay outside the gene matches. Germline CDR1 SGDLS, CDR2 YYNGEE. The length of the CDR3 is 16 residues. CDR3 sequence reads: CASSPPGDRDVNEQYF. The CDR3, as DNA: TGTGCCAGCAGCCCACCCGGGGACAGGGACGTAAACGAGCAGTACTTC.

The CDR3 nucleotides read TGTGCCAGTCACGCGGGTCCTTCCTGGGCCCAGCATTTT. The encoded protein is CASHAGPSWAQHF. The chain couples TRBV19 to TRBJ1-5, with D unresolved. Per the germline V gene, CDR1 is LNHDA and CDR2 is SQIVND (reference sequence). The V and J ends lost 8 bases and 11 bases respectively, with 19 bases between them. The CDR3 is 13 amino acids.